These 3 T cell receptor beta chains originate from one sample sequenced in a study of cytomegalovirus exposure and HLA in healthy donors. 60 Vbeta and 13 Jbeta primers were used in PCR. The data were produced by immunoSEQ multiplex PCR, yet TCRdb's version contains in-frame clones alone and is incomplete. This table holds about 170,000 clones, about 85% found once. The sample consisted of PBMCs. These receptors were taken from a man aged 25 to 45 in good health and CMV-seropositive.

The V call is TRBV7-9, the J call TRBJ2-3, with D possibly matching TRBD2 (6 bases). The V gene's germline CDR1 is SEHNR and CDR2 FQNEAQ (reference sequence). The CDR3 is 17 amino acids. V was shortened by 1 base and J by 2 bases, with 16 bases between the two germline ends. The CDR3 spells CASSLGRSSGNTDTQYF. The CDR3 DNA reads TGTGCCAGCAGCTTAGGACGCAGTAGCGGAAACACAGATACGCAGTATTTT.

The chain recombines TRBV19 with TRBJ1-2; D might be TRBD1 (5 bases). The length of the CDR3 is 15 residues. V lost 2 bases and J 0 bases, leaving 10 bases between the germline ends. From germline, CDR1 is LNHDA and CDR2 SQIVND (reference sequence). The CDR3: CASSIISGANYGYTF. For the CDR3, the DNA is TGTGCCAGTAGTATAATCTCGGGGGCTAACTATGGCTACACCTTC.

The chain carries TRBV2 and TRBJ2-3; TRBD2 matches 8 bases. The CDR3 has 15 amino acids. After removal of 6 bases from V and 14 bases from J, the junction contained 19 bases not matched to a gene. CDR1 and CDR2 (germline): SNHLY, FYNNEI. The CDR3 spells CASRGTEGVAGNPYF. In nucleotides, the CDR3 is TGTGCCAGCAGAGGCACAGAAGGCGTAGCGGGAAACCCGTATTTT.